This T cell receptor beta chain was sequenced during a study of shared clonotypes between healthy human individuals. Overall study: A couple of women and a few men aged 18 to 49 served as donors.

As handled by the study authors: Junction-only immunoSEQ sequences carried no quality scores, so filtering differed. Libraries were prepared by immunoSEQ multiplex PCR; TCRdb keeps only in-frame clonotypes and omits some of them. D and trimming come from the DNA, and the V and J calls and clone size come from that table. The sample lists 230,000 or so clones; 50% to 75% were seen once. Germline-derived CDR1 and CDR2 are SGHRS and YFSETQ. The CDR3 has 17 amino acids. Trimming left V 0 bases short and J 0 bases short, with 14 bases between. This sequence was found in a man aged 25 to 45 in good health. The chain links TRBV5-1 to TRBJ2-3; possible D gene TRBD2, 6 bases. Material for sequencing was memory CD4+ T cells sorted from blood. Subset in this sample: CD45RA-negative fraction. For the CDR3, the DNA is TGCGCCAGCAGCTTGGGCGGGAAAGAACCTAGCACAGATACGCAGTATTTT. Its protein is CASSLGGKEPSTDTQYF.